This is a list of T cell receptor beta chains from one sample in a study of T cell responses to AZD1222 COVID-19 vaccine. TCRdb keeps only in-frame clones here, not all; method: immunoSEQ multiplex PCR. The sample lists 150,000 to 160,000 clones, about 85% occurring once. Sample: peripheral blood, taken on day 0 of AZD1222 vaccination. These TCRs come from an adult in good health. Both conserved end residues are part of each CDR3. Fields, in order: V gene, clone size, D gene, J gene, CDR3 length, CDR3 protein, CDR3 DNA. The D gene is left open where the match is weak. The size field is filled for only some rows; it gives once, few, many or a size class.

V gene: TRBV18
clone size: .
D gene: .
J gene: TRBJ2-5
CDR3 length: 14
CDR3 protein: CASSPPVGQETQYF
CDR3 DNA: TGTGCCAGCTCACCACCGGTCGGCCAAGAGACCCAGTACTTC

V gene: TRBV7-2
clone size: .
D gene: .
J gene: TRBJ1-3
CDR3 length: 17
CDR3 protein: CASSLRGGRGSGNTIYF
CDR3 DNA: TGTGCCAGCAGCTTAAGGGGGGGTCGGGGATCCGGAAACACCATATATTTT

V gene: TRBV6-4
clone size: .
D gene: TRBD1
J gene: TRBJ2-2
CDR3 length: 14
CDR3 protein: CASSRDRATGELFF
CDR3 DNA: TGTGCCAGCAGCCGGGACAGGGCCACCGGGGAGCTGTTTTTT

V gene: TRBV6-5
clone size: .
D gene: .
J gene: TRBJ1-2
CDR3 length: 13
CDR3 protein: CASSWTAIYGYTF
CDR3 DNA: TGTGCCAGCAGTTGGACAGCGATCTATGGCTACACCTTC

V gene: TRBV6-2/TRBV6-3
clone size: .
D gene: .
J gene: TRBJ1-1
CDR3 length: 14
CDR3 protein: CASSYSGRVTEAFF
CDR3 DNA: TGTGCCAGCAGTTACTCGGGCCGGGTCACTGAAGCTTTCTTT

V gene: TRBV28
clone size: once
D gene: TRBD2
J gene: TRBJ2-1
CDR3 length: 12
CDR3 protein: CAAGGTYNEQFF
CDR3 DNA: TGTGCCGCGGGGGGGACCTACAATGAGCAGTTCTTC

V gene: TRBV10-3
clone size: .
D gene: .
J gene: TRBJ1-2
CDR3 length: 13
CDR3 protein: CAIPRLGNYGYTF
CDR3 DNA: TGTGCCATCCCTAGGCTGGGGAACTATGGCTACACCTTC

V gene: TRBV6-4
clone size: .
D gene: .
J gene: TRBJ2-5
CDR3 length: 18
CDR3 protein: CASREGGARDSISSTQYF
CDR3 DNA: TGTGCCAGCAGGGAGGGGGGAGCTCGGGACAGCATAAGCTCGACCCAGTACTTC

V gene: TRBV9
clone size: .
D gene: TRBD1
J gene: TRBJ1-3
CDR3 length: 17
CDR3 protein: CASSASPEGTARNTIYF
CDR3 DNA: TGTGCCAGCAGCGCCTCACCCGAGGGGACAGCTCGAAACACCATATATTTT

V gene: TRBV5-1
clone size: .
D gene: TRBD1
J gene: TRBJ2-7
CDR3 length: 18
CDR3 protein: CASSWDTAGTESSYEQYF
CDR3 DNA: TGCGCCAGCAGCTGGGACACTGCCGGGACAGAAAGCTCCTACGAGCAGTACTTC

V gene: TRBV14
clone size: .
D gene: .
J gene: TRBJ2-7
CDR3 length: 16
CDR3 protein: CAGSQAWPGFPYEQYF
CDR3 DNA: TGTGCCGGCAGCCAAGCGTGGCCCGGCTTCCCCTACGAGCAGTACTTC

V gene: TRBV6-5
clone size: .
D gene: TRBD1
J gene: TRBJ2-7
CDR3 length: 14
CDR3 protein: CASTPGQGFSEQYF
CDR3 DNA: TGTGCCAGCACACCGGGACAGGGCTTCAGCGAGCAGTACTTC

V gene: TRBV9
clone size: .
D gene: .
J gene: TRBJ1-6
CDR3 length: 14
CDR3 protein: CASSVAGNNSPLHF
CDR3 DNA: TGTGCCAGCAGCGTAGCAGGGAATAATTCACCCCTCCACTTT

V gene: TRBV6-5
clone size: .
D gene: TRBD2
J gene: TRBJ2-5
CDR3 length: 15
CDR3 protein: CASSYSLAGRETQYF
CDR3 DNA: TGTGCCAGCAGTTACTCACTAGCGGGGAGGGAGACCCAGTACTTC

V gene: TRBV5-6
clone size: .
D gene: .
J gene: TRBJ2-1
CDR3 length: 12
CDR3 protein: CASSLGQLRPFF
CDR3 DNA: TGTGCCAGCAGCCTGGGGCAACTAAGGCCCTTCTTC

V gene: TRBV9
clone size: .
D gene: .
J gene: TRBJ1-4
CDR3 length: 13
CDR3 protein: CASRGLPNEKLFF
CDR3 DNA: TGTGCCAGCAGGGGCCTCCCTAATGAAAAACTGTTTTTT

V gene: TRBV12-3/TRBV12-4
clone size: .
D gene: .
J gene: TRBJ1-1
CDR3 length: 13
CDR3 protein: CASSSGVDTEAFF
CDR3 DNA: TGTGCCAGCAGTTCAGGGGTAGATACTGAAGCTTTCTTT

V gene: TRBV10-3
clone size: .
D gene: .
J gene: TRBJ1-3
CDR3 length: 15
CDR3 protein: CAISDDGSSGNTIYF
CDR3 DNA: TGTGCCATCAGTGACGACGGGTCCTCTGGAAACACCATATATTTT

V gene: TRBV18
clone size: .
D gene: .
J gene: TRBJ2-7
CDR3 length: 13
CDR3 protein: CASSLGSSYEQYF
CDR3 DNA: TGTGCCAGCTCACTAGGGAGCTCCTACGAGCAGTACTTC

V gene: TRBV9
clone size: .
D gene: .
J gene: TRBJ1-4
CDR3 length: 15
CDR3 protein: CASSSTGATNEKLFF
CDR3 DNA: TGTGCCAGCAGCTCAACAGGTGCAACTAATGAAAAACTGTTTTTT

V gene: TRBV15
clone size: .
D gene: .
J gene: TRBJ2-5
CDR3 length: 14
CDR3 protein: CATSRGPSQETQYF
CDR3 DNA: TGTGCCACCAGCAGGGGACCGTCCCAAGAGACCCAGTACTTC

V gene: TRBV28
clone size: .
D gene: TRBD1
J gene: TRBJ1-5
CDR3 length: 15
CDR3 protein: CASSSGQASNQPQHF
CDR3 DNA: TGTGCCAGCAGTTCGGGACAGGCAAGCAATCAGCCCCAGCATTTT